These 7 T cell receptor beta chains were sequenced from one sample in a study of cytomegalovirus exposure and HLA in healthy donors. PCR amplification relied on 60 Vbeta primers (plus 13 Jbeta primers). Here immunoSEQ multiplex PCR was the method, and the copy in TCRdb shows in-frame clones only, minus some. Here the sample table reports 40,000 or so clones. Sequencing was carried out using PBMCs. The source of these receptors is a young man in good health and CMV-seronegative.

This chain joins TRBV18 and TRBJ2-1; 7 bases are a match to TRBD2. Germline-derived CDR1 and CDR2 are KGHSH and LQKENI. This CDR3 region has 17 residues. The V gene end was trimmed by 2 bases and the J gene end by 0 bases; junction bases not matched to a gene: 7. CDR3 in DNA: TGTGCCAGCTCACCATATCCAGCGGGAAGCTCCTACAATGAGCAGTTCTTC. Residues: CASSPYPAGSSYNEQFF.

V is TRBV25-1 and J is TRBJ2-2, with D unresolved. V was trimmed by 0 bases and J by 3 bases, leaving 2 bases between them. Germline V gives CDR1 MGHDK, CDR2 SYGVNS. The CDR3 contains 13 residues. The DNA for the CDR3 is TGTGCCAGCAGTGAATACGACACCGGGGAGCTGTTTTTT. Its translation is CASSEYDTGELFF.

The chain recombines TRBV29-1 with TRBJ1-2; D unresolved. The CDR3 covers 16 residues. V was trimmed by 4 bases and J by 3 bases, leaving 21 bases between them. Germline CDR1 reads SQVTM; CDR2 reads ANQGSEA. Here the CDR3 reads CSVAHSTSPADYGYTF. CDR3 coding DNA: TGCAGCGTTGCCCACTCCACCAGCCCGGCGGACTATGGCTACACCTTC.

Turning to this clone: The junction does not match germline at one end; this may be a read error. V gene TRBV11-2 combines with J gene TRBJ2-3, with 8 bases lining up with TRBD1. CDR1 and CDR2 from the germline V gene are SGHAT and FQNNGV. This CDR3 has 15 amino acids. CDR3 coding DNA: TGTGCCAGCAGCTCGCTTCAGGGGGCGATCGATAAGCAGTATTTT. It specifies CASSSLQGAIDKQYF.

This chain connects TRBV7-2 to TRBJ2-7; 9 nucleotides align to TRBD2. The V gene end was trimmed by 1 base and the J gene end by 8 bases; junction bases not matched to a gene: 9. Germline V CDR1 and CDR2: SGHTA, FQGNSA. The CDR3 runs to 15 residues. CDR3 residues: CASSLEGREGYKQYF. The CDR3 coding sequence is TGTGCCAGCAGCTTAGAAGGGCGGGAGGGCTATAAGCAGTACTTC.

The V gene is TRBV5-1, the J gene TRBJ2-5; D remains unclear. V dropped 1 base and J dropped 0 bases, with 7 bases sitting between them. Germline V CDR1 and CDR2: SGHRS, YFSETQ. This CDR3 spans 14 amino acids. For the CDR3, the DNA is TGCGCCAGCAGCTTGACTGCCAACCAAGAGACCCAGTACTTC. Protein sequence: CASSLTANQETQYF.

This chain joins TRBV2 and TRBJ2-3; TRBD2 matches at 10 bases. Germline CDR1 is SNHLY and CDR2 is FYNNEI. The CDR3 is 15 amino acids. After removal of 4 bases from V and 3 bases from J, the junction contained 4 bases not matched to a gene. CDR3 in amino acids: CASSGAGGPTDTQYF. The DNA of the CDR3 is TGTGCCAGCAGTGGAGCGGGAGGGCCGACAGATACGCAGTATTTT.